Listed here are 14 T cell receptor beta chains from one sample, sequenced in a study of T-cell memory formation after mild COVID-19. TCRdb reprocessed the 5' RACE reads via MiXCR and lists one record per CDR3 protein. The repertoire holds tens of thousands of distinct CDR3 sequences, with roughly 7.2% as singletons. The sequenced sample was PBMCs or a T cell subset sorted from them (not recorded which). The receptor set was obtained from an adult who had mild COVID-19 (a few samples of this study predate the infection). Cell type and time point are not known.

Here the CDR3 reads CASSQWGGLAGFNTDTQYF. For the CDR3, the DNA is TGTGCCAGCAGCCAGTGGGGAGGACTAGCGGGCTTTAACACAGATACGCAGTATTTT. The chain uses TRBV14 and TRBJ2-3; 11 bases map to TRBD2. Trimming at V came to 3 bases and at J to 2 bases, leaving 13 bases not matched to a gene. Germline-derived CDR1 and CDR2 are SGHDN and FVKESK. This CDR3 contains 19 residues.

This clonotype showed up many times. The chain carries TRBV12-3 or TRBV12-4 and TRBJ1-6; a weak D match, TRBD1 (5 bases). V lost 7 bases and J lost 7, with 17 bases in between. CDR3 length: 15 amino acids. DNA for the CDR3: TGTGCCAGCAACAGCGGGGGTTTTAGCAATTCACCCCTCCACTTT. Its translation: CASNSGGFSNSPLHF.

V is TRBV9 and J is TRBJ2-1; 11 bases map to TRBD2. V was pared by 4 bases and J by 0 bases, with 9 bases of the junction left unmatched. Germline CDR1 reads SGDLS; CDR2 reads YYNGEE. The CDR3 extends over 18 amino acids. The DNA of the CDR3 is TGTGCCAGCAGCAACCTAGCGGGAGGTCCGGGCTCCTACAATGAGCAGTTCTTC. Amino acid sequence: CASSNLAGGPGSYNEQFF.

This clonotype appeared a few times. The rearrangement uses TRBV3-1 and TRBJ1-1; D is undetermined. Trimming removed 0 bases from V and 5 bases from J, with 10 bases in between. The CDR3 runs to 14 residues. The germline V gene encodes CDR1 LGHDT and CDR2 YNNKEL (reference sequence). The CDR3 here is CASSQDLSPTEAFF. The DNA of the CDR3 is TGTGCCAGCAGCCAAGATTTGTCACCGACTGAAGCTTTCTTT.

This clonotype was detected ten times or more. The CDR3 nucleotides are TGCAGCGTCTCCGGGACATCCTACGAGCAGTACTTC. Translating gives CSVSGTSYEQYF. The rearrangement joins TRBV29-1 to TRBJ2-7; maybe TRBD1 (6 bases). Deletions cut 6 bases from V and 1 base from J, with 10 bases between. CDR1 is SQVTM and CDR2 is ANQGSEA in the germline V gene. The CDR3 spans 12 residues.

This clonotype was seen at least ten times. V usage is TRBV5-5 and J usage is TRBJ1-1, with D perhaps matching TRBD1 (6 bases). V was trimmed by 3 bases and J by 4 bases, leaving 19 bases between them. CDR3 length: 16 amino acids. The germline V gene has CDR1 SGHKS and CDR2 YYEKEE (reference sequence). The CDR3 reads CASSYAVTGSVTEAFF. DNA of the CDR3: TGTGCCAGCAGCTATGCCGTCACAGGGAGTGTCACTGAAGCTTTCTTT.

In this sample, this clonotype turned up many times. The V gene is TRBV6-2 or TRBV6-3, the J gene TRBJ2-3; TRBD1 agrees at 8 bases. The germline V gene encodes CDR1 MNHEY and CDR2 SVGEGT. The V segment lost 4 bases and the J segment 6 bases; nucleotides outside the gene matches: 6. The CDR3 has 14 residues. CDR3 nucleotide sequence: TGTGCCAGCAGTTTTCTCCAGGGGGCGGATACGCAGTATTTT. Translated: CASSFLQGADTQYF.

This clonotype was found many times. This sequence joins TRBV5-1 and TRBJ2-1; TRBD1 matches 7 bases. This CDR3 comprises 16 residues. Germline V CDR1 and CDR2: SGHRS, YFSETQ. V shed 4 bases, J shed 6 bases, and the junction held 13 bases outside the gene matches. CDR3: CASSQTPGGRVNEQFF. In DNA form, the CDR3 reads TGCGCCAGCAGCCAAACCCCAGGGGGTCGGGTCAATGAGCAGTTCTTC.

Many counts were recorded for this clonotype. The V and J genes are TRBV5-1 and TRBJ2-2; 8 positions agree with TRBD2. V shed 0 bases, J shed 0 bases, and the junction held 13 bases outside the gene matches. The germline V gene has CDR1 SGHRS and CDR2 YFSETQ. The CDR3 contains 20 residues. CDR3 region: CASSLEARRALAANTGELFF. CDR3 nucleotides: TGCGCCAGCAGCTTGGAAGCCCGCCGAGCACTAGCGGCGAACACCGGGGAGCTGTTTTTT.

This clonotype has ten or more counts. The chain uses TRBV29-1 and TRBJ2-4; either TRBD1 or TRBD2 may fit D (6 bases each). V lost 1 base and J 2 bases, leaving 15 bases between the germline ends. The CDR3 is made up of 16 amino acids. CDR1 is SQVTM, CDR2 ANQGSEA, per germline. The CDR3 DNA is TGCAGCGTTGAAGGCATCTGGGGGGCTTCCAAAAACATTCAGTACTTC. This sequence encodes CSVEGIWGASKNIQYF. The variable domain in full, completed from reference TRBV29-1 and TRBJ2-4, reads SAVISQKPSRDICQRGTSLTIQCQVDSQVTMMFWYRQQPGQSLTLIATANQGSEATYESGFVIDKFPISRPNLTFSTLTVSNMSPEDSSIYLCSVEGIWGASKNIQYFGAGTRLSVL.

This clonotype was recorded many times. The genes are TRBV12-3 or TRBV12-4 and TRBJ1-2, with 7 bases that match TRBD1. V shed 6 bases, J shed 0 bases, and the junction held 16 bases outside the gene matches. The CDR3 has 18 residues. The CDR3 protein is CASSSLEGAGGANYGYTF. The DNA for the CDR3 is TGTGCCAGCAGCTCCCTTGAGGGGGCAGGCGGGGCTAACTATGGCTACACCTTC.

This clonotype was detected a few times. The genes are TRBV25-1 and TRBJ2-3; 7 nucleotides line up with TRBD2. With 6 bases clipped from V and 5 bases from J, the junction kept 11 bases outside the gene matches. The CDR3 is made up of 15 amino acids. The V gene's germline CDR1 is MGHDK and CDR2 SYGVNS. The CDR3 nucleotides are TGTGCCAGCAGGGACGGGGGGTCTTATTTAGATACGCAGTATTTT. It encodes CASRDGGSYLDTQYF. Drawing the rest from reference TRBV25-1 and TRBJ2-3, the complete variable domain is EADIYQTPRYLVIGTGKKITLECSQTMGHDKMYWYQQDPGMELHLIHYSYGVNSTEKGDLSSESTVSRIRTEHFPLTLESARPSHTSQYLCASRDGGSYLDTQYFGPGTRLTVL.

This clonotype has ten or more counts. V gene TRBV5-1 combines with J gene TRBJ1-1; 7 bases match TRBD1. The trim removed 5 bases at V and 5 bases at J, leaving 18 bases unmatched. CDR3 length equals 17 residues. Germline loops: CDR1 SGHRS, CDR2 YFSETQ. In DNA, the CDR3 is TGCGCCAGCAGGCGCGGGACAGAGTCCTCGGTTGGAACTGAAGCTTTCTTT. Protein: CASRRGTESSVGTEAFF.

This clonotype was seen a few times. The chain's CDR3 is CASSHMDGLNQPQHF. The DNA for the CDR3 is TGTGCCAGCAGTCATATGGACGGGTTGAATCAGCCCCAGCATTTT. This chain joins TRBV12-3 or TRBV12-4 and TRBJ1-5; D gene uncertain. This CDR3 is built from 15 residues. Between the trimmed V and J ends, which lost 5 bases and 4 bases, there was a span of 15 bases.